This T cell receptor (beta chain) is from a study of T cell changes during pregnancy in multiple sclerosis. The CDR3 totals 14 residues. Trimming removed 3 bases at V and 4 bases at J, with 13 bases between. Germline V gene sequence: CDR1 LNHNV, CDR2 YYDKDF (reference sequence). A single count supports this clone. Some clones are missing from TCRdb's copy, which holds only in-frame ones; the method was immunoSEQ multiplex PCR. The table has 83,000 or so clones, around 94% seen once. The sequence was collected from a female donor in good health, enrolled as a control in a pregnancy study. The J gene is TRBJ2-7, the V gene TRBV15; D possibly corresponds to TRBD1 (6 bases). The specimen comprised peripheral blood, sampled after pregnancy. The CDR3 loop is CATSRGTHHYEQYF. The DNA of the CDR3 is TGTGCCACCAGCAGGGGGACACACCATTACGAGCAGTACTTC.